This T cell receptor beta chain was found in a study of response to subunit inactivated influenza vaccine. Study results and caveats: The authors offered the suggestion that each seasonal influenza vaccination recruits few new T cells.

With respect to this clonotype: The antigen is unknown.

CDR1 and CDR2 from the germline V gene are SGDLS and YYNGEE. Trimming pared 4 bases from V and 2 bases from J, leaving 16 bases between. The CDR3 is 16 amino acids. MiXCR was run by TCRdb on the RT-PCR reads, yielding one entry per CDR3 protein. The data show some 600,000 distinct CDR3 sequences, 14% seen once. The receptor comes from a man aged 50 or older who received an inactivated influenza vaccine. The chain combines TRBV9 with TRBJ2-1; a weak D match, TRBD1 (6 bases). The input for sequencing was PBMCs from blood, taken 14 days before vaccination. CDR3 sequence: CASSHRDTRPYNEQFF. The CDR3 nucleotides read TGTGCCAGCAGCCACCGGGACACCCGCCCCTACAATGAGCAGTTCTTC.